The T cell receptor beta chain under discussion was sequenced for a study of spatial heterogeneity in lung cancer. This clonotype was counted a few times. This sample's time point: blood at routine non-recurrence follow-up after resection. Researchers sequenced whole RNA taken from tumor, nontumor lung or frozen PBMC without sorting. TCRdb re-called the 5' RACE reads through MiXCR, storing one row per CDR3 protein. Here the sample spans approximately 110,000 distinct CDR3 sequences, less than 14% being singletons. This TCR came from a female donor with early-stage non-small cell lung cancer. This material consisted of PBMCs, taken at follow-up.

CDR3 sequence: CAISEQYNEQFF. CDR3 nucleotides: TGTGCCATCAGTGAGCAGTACAATGAGCAGTTCTTC. This chain links TRBV10-3 with TRBJ2-1; the D is unclear. V was clipped by 2 bases and J by 4 bases, with 3 bases between them. The CDR3 covers 12 residues. Per germline, CDR1 ENHRY and CDR2 SYGVKD.